These T cell receptor beta chains were read from a single sample in a study of T cells in placental villitis. Libraries were prepared by immunoSEQ multiplex PCR; TCRdb keeps only in-frame clonotypes and omits some of them. In the table there are roughly 3,100 clones, 60% to 80% of which are singletons. Sequenced sample: placental tissue containing maternal and fetal cells. All receptors come from a human patient with infectious villitis; the placental T cells may come from both mother and fetus. CDR3s leave out the opening cysteine and the closing phenylalanine or tryptophan. Fields, in order: J gene, V gene, D gene, CDR3 protein. The D gene is left open where the match is weak.

j_gene: TRBJ1-1; v_gene: TRBV12-3/TRBV12-4; d_gene: TRBD1; CDR3aa: ASSRGPTEAF
j_gene: TRBJ2-3; v_gene: TRBV4-3; d_gene: -; CDR3aa: ASSQELGGQGTQY
j_gene: TRBJ2-1; v_gene: TRBV12-3/TRBV12-4; d_gene: -; CDR3aa: ASSLAVDEQF
j_gene: TRBJ1-6; v_gene: TRBV11-2; d_gene: -; CDR3aa: ASSWGVGLSSPLH
j_gene: TRBJ2-5; v_gene: TRBV3-1/TRBV3-2; d_gene: TRBD2; CDR3aa: ASSQDYLAGGQETQY
j_gene: TRBJ2-3; v_gene: TRBV6-5; d_gene: -; CDR3aa: ASVFTDTQY
j_gene: TRBJ2-3; v_gene: TRBV11-1; d_gene: TRBD2; CDR3aa: ASSWDYNTDTQY
j_gene: TRBJ1-2; v_gene: TRBV27; d_gene: -; CDR3aa: ASSYLRTSPYGYT
j_gene: TRBJ2-7; v_gene: TRBV3-1/TRBV3-2; d_gene: TRBD1; CDR3aa: ASSPRDRSYEQY
j_gene: TRBJ2-3; v_gene: TRBV24-1; d_gene: -; CDR3aa: ATSDSSRADTQY